The rows below give T cell receptor beta chains drawn from one sample of a study of OX40 agonist ivuxolimab in advanced cancers. Assay used: immunoSEQ multiplex PCR; TCRdb lists only in-frame clones, some missing. The sample comprises fewer than 25,000 clones, about 86% of which are singletons, and about 17% rests with the top ten. The sequences come from CD4+ or CD8+ T cells sorted from blood, collected in a trial of the OX40 agonist ivuxolimab. Every receptor here comes from an adult with an advanced solid tumor such as melanoma, head and neck, liver or kidney cancer. CDR3s include the opening cysteine and the closing phenylalanine or tryptophan. A D gene is named only where the DNA matches it firmly. Clone size, where shown, is once, few, many, or a class for clones that have expanded.

abundance,d_gene,v_gene,j_gene,CDR3aa,CDR3nt
few,-,TRBV4-3,TRBJ1-2,CASSQDTGTNYGYTF,TGCGCCAGCAGCCAAGATACCGGTACTAACTATGGCTACACCTTC
-,-,TRBV4-3,TRBJ2-7,CASSRSSGDEQYF,TGCGCCAGCAGCCGTAGCTCAGGGGACGAGCAGTACTTC
-,-,TRBV7-9,TRBJ1-1,CASSLLDFDTEAFF,TGTGCCAGCAGCTTACTCGACTTCGACACTGAAGCTTTCTTT
-,-,TRBV7-6,TRBJ1-2,CASSLGGGYTF,TGTGCCAGCAGCTTAGGAGGAGGCTACACCTTC
few,-,TRBV2,TRBJ2-7,CASWAQGSYEQYF,TGTGCCAGCTGGGCACAGGGTTCCTACGAGCAGTACTTC
-,-,TRBV7-9,TRBJ1-1,CASSLRQENTEAFF,TGTGCCAGCAGCTTAAGACAGGAGAACACTGAAGCTTTCTTT
-,-,TRBV27,TRBJ2-3,CASSSRIDTQYF,TGTGCCAGCAGTTCCCGGATAGATACGCAGTATTTT
-,-,TRBV9,TRBJ2-2,CASSVGQNTGELFF,TGTGCCAGCAGCGTAGGACAGAACACCGGGGAGCTGTTTTTT
-,TRBD1,TRBV5-1,TRBJ2-6,CASSITGVGANVLTF,TGCGCCAGCAGCATAACAGGGGTGGGGGCCAACGTCCTGACTTTC
-,-,TRBV7-8,TRBJ1-5,CASSLWGNQPQHF,TGTGCCAGCAGCTTATGGGGAAATCAGCCCCAGCATTTT
-,TRBD2,TRBV7-8,TRBJ2-3,CASSFPPQRGDPDTQYF,TGTGCCAGCAGCTTCCCCCCCCAGCGGGGGGACCCAGATACGCAGTATTTT
-,-,TRBV2,TRBJ2-7,CASSEYYEQYF,TGTGCCAGCAGTGAATATTACGAGCAGTACTTC
-,-,TRBV10-2,TRBJ2-4,CASSDWIFKNIQYF,TGCGCCAGCAGTGATTGGATTTTCAAAAACATTCAGTACTTC
medium-sized,TRBD1,TRBV18,TRBJ2-7,CASSPPEAGGYRSEQYF,TGTGCCAGCTCACCACCGGAGGCAGGGGGTTACCGTTCGGAGCAGTACTTC
-,TRBD1,TRBV7-2,TRBJ2-7,CASSLDTGTGGKQYF,TGTGCCAGCAGCTTAGATACCGGGACAGGGGGCAAGCAGTACTTC
-,TRBD1,TRBV7-2,TRBJ2-2,CASSLDRGNTGELFF,TGTGCCAGCAGCTTAGACAGGGGGAACACCGGGGAGCTGTTTTTT
-,-,TRBV30,TRBJ1-5,CAWSSGMKPQHF,TGTGCCTGGAGTTCAGGGATGAAGCCCCAGCATTTT
few,TRBD1,TRBV7-9,TRBJ1-2,CASSPGTGGRGYTF,TGTGCCAGCAGCCCAGGGACAGGGGGTCGTGGCTACACCTTC
-,-,TRBV6-5,TRBJ2-5,CATSEQGRETQYF,TGTGCCACCTCCGAACAGGGAAGAGAGACCCAGTACTTC
once,-,TRBV18,TRBJ1-2,CASSPQRTNYGYTF,TGTGCCAGCTCACCCCAGCGGACTAACTATGGCTACACCTTC
-,TRBD2,TRBV5-5,TRBJ2-5,CASSDGGKPLQETQYF,TGTGCCAGCAGCGACGGGGGGAAACCTCTTCAAGAGACCCAGTACTTC
-,-,TRBV19,TRBJ1-1,CASSIGRVNTEAFF,TGTGCCAGTAGTATCGGGCGCGTGAACACTGAAGCTTTCTTT
-,TRBD2,TRBV7-2,TRBJ2-6,CASRLAGGLSGANVLTF,TGTGCCAGCAGACTAGCGGGGGGTCTCTCTGGGGCCAACGTCCTGACTTTC
-,-,TRBV5-4,TRBJ2-5,CASSLRSVKETQYF,TGTGCCAGCAGCTTGCGTTCGGTGAAAGAGACCCAGTACTTC
-,TRBD2,TRBV9,TRBJ2-5,CASSVEGLAETQYF,TGTGCCAGCAGCGTAGAGGGACTAGCAGAGACCCAGTACTTC
-,-,TRBV5-1,TRBJ2-7,CASSLDAGSYEQYF,TGCGCCAGCAGCTTGGACGCAGGTTCCTACGAGCAGTACTTC
-,-,TRBV10-3,TRBJ1-2,CAITNTEGHLNGYTF,TGTGCCATCACCAACACGGAGGGACACCTTAATGGCTACACTTTC
-,TRBD2,TRBV2,TRBJ2-5,CASSENQRGLGQYF,TGTGCCAGCAGTGAGAACCAGCGGGGGTTGGGCCAGTACTTC
-,TRBD1,TRBV4-3,TRBJ1-3,CASSQGQGGNTIYF,TGCGCCAGCAGCCAGGGACAGGGAGGAAACACCATATATTTT
-,TRBD1,TRBV11-2,TRBJ1-5,CASSSTGGGNQPQHF,TGTGCCAGCAGCTCGACAGGGGGAGGCAATCAGCCCCAGCATTTT
-,TRBD1,TRBV19,TRBJ1-5,CASSIPGQGARQPQHF,TGTGCCAGTAGTATCCCGGGACAGGGGGCTAGGCAGCCCCAGCATTTT
-,TRBD2,TRBV29-1,TRBJ2-7,CSGRTSGMNEQYF,TGCAGCGGAAGGACTAGCGGGATGAACGAGCAGTACTTC
-,-,TRBV9,TRBJ2-2,CASSVGLPGASTGELFF,TGTGCCAGCAGCGTAGGGTTGCCGGGGGCGAGCACCGGGGAGCTGTTTTTT
-,-,TRBV19,TRBJ1-2,CASTEGHGGNYGYTF,TGTGCCAGTACTGAGGGCCACGGAGGCAACTATGGCTACACCTTC
-,TRBD2,TRBV18,TRBJ2-7,CASSPRLAGAYEQYF,TGTGCCAGCTCACCGAGACTAGCGGGGGCCTACGAGCAGTACTTC
-,TRBD2,TRBV7-2,TRBJ2-3,CASSPDSGRAIDTQYF,TGTGCCAGCAGCCCGGACAGCGGGAGGGCGATAGATACGCAGTATTTT
-,-,TRBV7-8,TRBJ2-2,CASSWNAGNTGELFF,TGTGCCAGCAGCTGGAATGCGGGGAACACCGGGGAGCTGTTTTTT
-,TRBD1,TRBV7-3,TRBJ2-6,CASSLRGQGASGANVLTF,TGTGCCAGCAGCTTAAGGGGTCAGGGGGCTTCTGGGGCCAACGTCCTGACTTTC
-,TRBD1,TRBV5-5,TRBJ1-5,CASSLGPGTGALTNQPQHF,TGTGCCAGCAGCTTGGGACCAGGGACAGGAGCTCTTACTAATCAGCCCCAGCATTTT
once,TRBD2,TRBV19,TRBJ2-1,CALVAGVDNEQFF,TGTGCCCTAGTAGCGGGAGTAGACAATGAGCAGTTCTTC
-,-,TRBV28,TRBJ2-2,CASRSGFGELFF,TGTGCCAGCAGGTCAGGGTTCGGGGAGCTGTTTTTT
-,-,TRBV2,TRBJ2-3,CASSEALLGDTQYF,TGTGCCAGCAGTGAAGCCCTTCTAGGGGATACGCAGTATTTT
-,-,TRBV7-3,TRBJ2-2,CASSQRGGDTGELFF,TGTGCCAGCAGCCAAAGGGGCGGGGACACCGGGGAGCTGTTTTTT
once,-,TRBV7-2,TRBJ2-5,CASSLNWLQETQYF,TGTGCCAGCAGCTTAAACTGGCTCCAAGAGACCCAGTACTTC
-,TRBD1,TRBV18,TRBJ2-1,CAGRGQGNEQFF,TGTGCCGGTAGAGGACAGGGAAATGAGCAGTTCTTC
-,-,TRBV6-5,TRBJ2-5,CASSYVARETQYF,TGTGCCAGCAGTTACGTAGCGCGAGAGACCCAGTACTTC
-,-,TRBV11-2,TRBJ2-5,CASSLGALQETQYF,TGTGCCAGCAGCTTAGGAGCGCTCCAAGAGACCCAGTACTTC
-,-,TRBV6-5,TRBJ2-1,CASSYFGGTRNNEQFF,TGTGCCAGCAGTTACTTTGGGGGCACTAGGAACAATGAGCAGTTCTTC
few,-,TRBV19,TRBJ1-4,CASGGIGRTNEKLFF,TGTGCCAGTGGGGGGATCGGTAGAACTAATGAAAAACTGTTTTTT
-,TRBD2,TRBV10-2,TRBJ2-2,CASSGLAGVVTGELFF,TGCGCCAGCAGTGGACTAGCGGGAGTGGTCACCGGGGAGCTGTTTTTT